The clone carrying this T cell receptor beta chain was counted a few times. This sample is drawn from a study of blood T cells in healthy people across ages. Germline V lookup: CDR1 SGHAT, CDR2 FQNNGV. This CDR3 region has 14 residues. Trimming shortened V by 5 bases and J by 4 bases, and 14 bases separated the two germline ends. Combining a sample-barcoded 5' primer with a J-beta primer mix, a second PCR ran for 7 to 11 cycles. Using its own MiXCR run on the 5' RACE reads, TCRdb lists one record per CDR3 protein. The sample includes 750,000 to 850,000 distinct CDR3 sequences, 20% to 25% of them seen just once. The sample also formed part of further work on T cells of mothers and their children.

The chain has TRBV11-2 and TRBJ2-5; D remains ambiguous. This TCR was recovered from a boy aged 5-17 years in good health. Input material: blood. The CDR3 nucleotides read TGTGCCAGCAGCGTAGGTGTCCCCGGAGAGACCCAGTACTTC. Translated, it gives CASSVGVPGETQYF.